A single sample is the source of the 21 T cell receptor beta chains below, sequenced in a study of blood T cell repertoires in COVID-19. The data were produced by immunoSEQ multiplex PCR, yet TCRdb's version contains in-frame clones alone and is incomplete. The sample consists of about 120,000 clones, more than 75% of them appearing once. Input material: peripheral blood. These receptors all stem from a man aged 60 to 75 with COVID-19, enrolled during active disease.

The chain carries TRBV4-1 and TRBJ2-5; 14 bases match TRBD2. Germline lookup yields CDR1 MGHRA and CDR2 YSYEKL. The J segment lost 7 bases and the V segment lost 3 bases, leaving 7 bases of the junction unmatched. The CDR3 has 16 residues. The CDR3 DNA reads TGCGCCAGCAGCCAGCCGAGGACTAGCGGGAGGTCGACCCAGTACTTC. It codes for CASSQPRTSGRSTQYF.

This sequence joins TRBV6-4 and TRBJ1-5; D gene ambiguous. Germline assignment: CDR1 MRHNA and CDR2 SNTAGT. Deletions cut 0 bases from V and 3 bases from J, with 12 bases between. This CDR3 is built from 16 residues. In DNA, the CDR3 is TGTGCCAGCAGTGACTCAAGAGGGAAGGTCAATCAGCCCCAGCATTTT. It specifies CASSDSRGKVNQPQHF.

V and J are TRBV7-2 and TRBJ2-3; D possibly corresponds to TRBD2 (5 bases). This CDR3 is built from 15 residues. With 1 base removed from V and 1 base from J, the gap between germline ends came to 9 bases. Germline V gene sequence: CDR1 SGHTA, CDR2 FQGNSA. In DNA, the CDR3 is TGTGCCAGCAGCTTAGTTGTTAGCGGCACAGATACGCAGTATTTT. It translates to CASSLVVSGTDTQYF.

The CDR3 DNA reads TGTGCCAGCAGCCCTTCTAGGACAGCCGCAACTAATGAAAAACTGTTTTTT. It yields the protein CASSPSRTAATNEKLFF. The J gene is TRBJ1-4, the V gene TRBV7-9; TRBD1 is a possible D gene (6 bases). In germline, CDR1 is SEHNR, CDR2 FQNEAQ (reference sequence). Trimming left V 5 bases short and J 0 bases short, with 16 bases between. The CDR3 has 17 residues.

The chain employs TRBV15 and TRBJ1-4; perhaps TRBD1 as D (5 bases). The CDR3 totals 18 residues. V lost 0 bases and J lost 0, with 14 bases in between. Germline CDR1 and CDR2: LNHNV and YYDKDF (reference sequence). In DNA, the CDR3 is TGTGCCACCAGCAGAGATCCCAGGGTGGGGTCAACTAATGAAAAACTGTTTTTT. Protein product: CATSRDPRVGSTNEKLFF.

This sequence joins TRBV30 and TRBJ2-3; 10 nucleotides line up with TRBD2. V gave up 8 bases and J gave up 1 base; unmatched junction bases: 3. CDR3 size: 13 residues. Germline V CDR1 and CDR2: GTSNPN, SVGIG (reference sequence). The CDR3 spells CARTSGGTDTQYF. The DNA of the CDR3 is TGTGCCCGCACTAGCGGGGGCACAGATACGCAGTATTTT.

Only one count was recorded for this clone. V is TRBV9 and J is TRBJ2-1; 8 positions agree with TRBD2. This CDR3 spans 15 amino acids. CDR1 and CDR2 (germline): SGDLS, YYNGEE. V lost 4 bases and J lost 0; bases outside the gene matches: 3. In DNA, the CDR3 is TGTGCCAGCAGCTTTAGCGGGGACTCCTACAATGAGCAGTTCTTC. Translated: CASSFSGDSYNEQFF.

CDR3 protein: CASSLLAEADSPLHF. The CDR3 DNA follows: TGTGCCAGCAGCTTACTGGCAGAAGCGGATTCACCCCTCCACTTT. The chain is built from TRBV7-6 and TRBJ1-6; the D is unclear. Looked up from germline, CDR1 is SGHVS and CDR2 is FNYEAQ. The CDR3 spans 15 residues. Deletions cut 2 bases from V and 8 bases from J, with 13 bases between.

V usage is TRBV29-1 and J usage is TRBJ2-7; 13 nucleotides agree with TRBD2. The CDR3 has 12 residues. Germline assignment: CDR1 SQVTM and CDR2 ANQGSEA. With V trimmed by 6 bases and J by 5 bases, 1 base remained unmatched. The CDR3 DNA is TGCAGCGTGGGGACTAGCGGGAACGAGCAGTACTTC. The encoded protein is CSVGTSGNEQYF.

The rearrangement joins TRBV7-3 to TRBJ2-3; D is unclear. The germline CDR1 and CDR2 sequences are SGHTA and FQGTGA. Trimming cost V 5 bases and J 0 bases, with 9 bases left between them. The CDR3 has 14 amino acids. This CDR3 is CASSAQESTDTQYF. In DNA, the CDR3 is TGTGCCAGCAGCGCCCAGGAAAGCACAGATACGCAGTATTTT.

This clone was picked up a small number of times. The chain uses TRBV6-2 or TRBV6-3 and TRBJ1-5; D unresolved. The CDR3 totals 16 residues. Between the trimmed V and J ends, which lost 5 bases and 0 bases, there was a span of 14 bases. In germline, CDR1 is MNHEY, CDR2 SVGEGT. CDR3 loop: CASSPTREVSNQPQHF. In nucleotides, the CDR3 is TGTGCCAGCAGTCCCACCCGGGAGGTTAGCAATCAGCCCCAGCATTTT.

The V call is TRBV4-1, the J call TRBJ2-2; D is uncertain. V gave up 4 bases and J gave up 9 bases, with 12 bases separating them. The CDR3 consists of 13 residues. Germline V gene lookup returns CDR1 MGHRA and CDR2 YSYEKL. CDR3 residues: CASSPLYPRELFF. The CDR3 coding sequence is TGCGCCAGCAGCCCACTATACCCTCGGGAGCTGTTTTTT.

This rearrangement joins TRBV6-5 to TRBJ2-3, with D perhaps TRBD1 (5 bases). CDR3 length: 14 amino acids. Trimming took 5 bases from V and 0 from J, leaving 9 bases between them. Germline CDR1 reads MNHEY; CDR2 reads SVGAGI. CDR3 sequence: CASSPRQSTDTQYF. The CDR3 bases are TGTGCCAGCAGTCCACGACAGAGCACAGATACGCAGTATTTT.

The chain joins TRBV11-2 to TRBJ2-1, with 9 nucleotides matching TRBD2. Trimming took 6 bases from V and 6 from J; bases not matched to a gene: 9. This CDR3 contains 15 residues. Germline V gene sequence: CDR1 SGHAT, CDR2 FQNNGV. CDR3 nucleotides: TGTGCCAGCAGGCCATTAGCGGGAGAACTCAATGAGCAGTTCTTC. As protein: CASRPLAGELNEQFF.

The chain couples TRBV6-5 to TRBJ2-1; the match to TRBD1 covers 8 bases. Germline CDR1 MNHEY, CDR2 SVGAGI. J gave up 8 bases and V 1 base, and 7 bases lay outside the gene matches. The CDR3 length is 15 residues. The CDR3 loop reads CASSYLGQGTDEQFF. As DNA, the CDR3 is TGTGCCAGCAGTTACTTAGGACAGGGTACCGATGAGCAGTTCTTC.

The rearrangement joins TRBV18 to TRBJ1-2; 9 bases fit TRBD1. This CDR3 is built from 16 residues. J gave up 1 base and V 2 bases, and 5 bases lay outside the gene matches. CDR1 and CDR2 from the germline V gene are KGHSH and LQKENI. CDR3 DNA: TGTGCCAGCTCACCAGGACAGGGGAGAAGTAACTATGGCTACACCTTC. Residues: CASSPGQGRSNYGYTF.

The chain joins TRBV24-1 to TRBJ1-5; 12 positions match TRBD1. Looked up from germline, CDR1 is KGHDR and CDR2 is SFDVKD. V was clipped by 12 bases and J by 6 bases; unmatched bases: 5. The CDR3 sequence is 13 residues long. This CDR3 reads CAAGTGGGQPQHF. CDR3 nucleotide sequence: TGTGCCGCCGGGACAGGGGGCGGTCAGCCCCAGCATTTT.

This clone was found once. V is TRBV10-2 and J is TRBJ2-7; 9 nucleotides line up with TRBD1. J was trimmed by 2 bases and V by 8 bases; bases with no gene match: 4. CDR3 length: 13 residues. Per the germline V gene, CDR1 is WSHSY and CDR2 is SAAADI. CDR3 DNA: TGCGCCAGCCCGGGACAGGGTCCCTACGAGCAGTACTTC. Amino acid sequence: CASPGQGPYEQYF.

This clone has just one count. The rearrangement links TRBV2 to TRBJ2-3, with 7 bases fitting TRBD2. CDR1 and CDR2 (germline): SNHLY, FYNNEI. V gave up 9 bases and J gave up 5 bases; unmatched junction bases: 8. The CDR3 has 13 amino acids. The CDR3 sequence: CASRASGGDTQYF. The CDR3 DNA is TGTGCCAGTAGGGCTAGCGGCGGAGATACGCAGTATTTT.

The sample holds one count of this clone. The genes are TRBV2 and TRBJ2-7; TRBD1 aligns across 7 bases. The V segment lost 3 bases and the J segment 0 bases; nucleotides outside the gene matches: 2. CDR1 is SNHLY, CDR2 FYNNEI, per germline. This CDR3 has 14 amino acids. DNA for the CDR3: TGTGCCAGCAGTGAGACAGGGTCCTCCTACGAGCAGTACTTC. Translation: CASSETGSSYEQYF.

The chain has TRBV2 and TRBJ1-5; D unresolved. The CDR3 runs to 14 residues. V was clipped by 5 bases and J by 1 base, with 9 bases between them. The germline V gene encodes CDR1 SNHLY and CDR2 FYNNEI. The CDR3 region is CASSSRESNQPQHF. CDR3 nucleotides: TGTGCCAGCAGTTCGAGAGAGAGCAATCAGCCCCAGCATTTT.